This T cell receptor beta chain originates from a study of T-cell reconstitution after alpha-beta-depleted transplantation in children. General observations from the study: Hyperexpanded clones declined; after one year, newly produced T cells mostly supplied diversity.

Unique molecular identifiers tagged the TCRbeta library. A single record per CDR3 protein comes from TCRdb applying MiXCR to the PCR reads. The data contain 200,000 to 300,000 distinct CDR3 sequences, 20% to 30% of them singletons. Per the germline V gene, CDR1 is SQVTM and CDR2 is ANQGSEA. Deletions cut 7 bases from V and 0 bases from J, with 9 bases between. This CDR3 is 12 amino acids long. This clonotype was recorded at least ten times. The antigen remains unidentified. The clonotype was recovered from a girl aged 2 to 10 with Fanconi anemia, due to receive a stem cell transplant. The rearrangement links TRBV29-1 to TRBJ1-1; D may be TRBD1 (6 bases). Source: PBMCs, taken before TCRalphabeta/CD19-depleted stem cell transplant. This CDR3 reads CSAEGVNTEAFF. CDR3 DNA: TGCAGCGCCGAGGGGGTGAACACTGAAGCTTTCTTT.